This note documents a single TCR beta chain sequence. The antigen is undetermined. The assay was immunoSEQ multiplex PCR, and TCRdb's table has in-frame clones only and misses some. Of 250,000 to 350,000 clones listed, around 77% are singletons. The data are from a study of cytotoxic CD8 clonotypes in ibrutinib-treated CLL. Study-level findings and limits: Age-matched healthy donor levels were exceeded by baseline clonality, which tracked circulating CD8+ T-cell counts. Among the clonotypes, public ones were uncommon and contracted or held stable on treatment.

The CDR3 sequence is 15 residues long. Germline CDR1 SGHVS, CDR2 FNYEAQ. After removal of 9 bases from V and 6 bases from J, the junction contained 12 bases not matched to a gene. The gene calls are TRBV7-6 and TRBJ2-3, with 10 bases matching TRBD2. The specimen comprised PBMCs, sampled at disease progression, from a patient treated with ibrutinib. The TCR was taken from a human donor with chronic lymphocytic leukemia. The CDR3 spells CASKPSGSVADTQYF. The CDR3 nucleotides read TGTGCCAGTAAACCTAGCGGGAGTGTCGCGGATACGCAGTATTTT.